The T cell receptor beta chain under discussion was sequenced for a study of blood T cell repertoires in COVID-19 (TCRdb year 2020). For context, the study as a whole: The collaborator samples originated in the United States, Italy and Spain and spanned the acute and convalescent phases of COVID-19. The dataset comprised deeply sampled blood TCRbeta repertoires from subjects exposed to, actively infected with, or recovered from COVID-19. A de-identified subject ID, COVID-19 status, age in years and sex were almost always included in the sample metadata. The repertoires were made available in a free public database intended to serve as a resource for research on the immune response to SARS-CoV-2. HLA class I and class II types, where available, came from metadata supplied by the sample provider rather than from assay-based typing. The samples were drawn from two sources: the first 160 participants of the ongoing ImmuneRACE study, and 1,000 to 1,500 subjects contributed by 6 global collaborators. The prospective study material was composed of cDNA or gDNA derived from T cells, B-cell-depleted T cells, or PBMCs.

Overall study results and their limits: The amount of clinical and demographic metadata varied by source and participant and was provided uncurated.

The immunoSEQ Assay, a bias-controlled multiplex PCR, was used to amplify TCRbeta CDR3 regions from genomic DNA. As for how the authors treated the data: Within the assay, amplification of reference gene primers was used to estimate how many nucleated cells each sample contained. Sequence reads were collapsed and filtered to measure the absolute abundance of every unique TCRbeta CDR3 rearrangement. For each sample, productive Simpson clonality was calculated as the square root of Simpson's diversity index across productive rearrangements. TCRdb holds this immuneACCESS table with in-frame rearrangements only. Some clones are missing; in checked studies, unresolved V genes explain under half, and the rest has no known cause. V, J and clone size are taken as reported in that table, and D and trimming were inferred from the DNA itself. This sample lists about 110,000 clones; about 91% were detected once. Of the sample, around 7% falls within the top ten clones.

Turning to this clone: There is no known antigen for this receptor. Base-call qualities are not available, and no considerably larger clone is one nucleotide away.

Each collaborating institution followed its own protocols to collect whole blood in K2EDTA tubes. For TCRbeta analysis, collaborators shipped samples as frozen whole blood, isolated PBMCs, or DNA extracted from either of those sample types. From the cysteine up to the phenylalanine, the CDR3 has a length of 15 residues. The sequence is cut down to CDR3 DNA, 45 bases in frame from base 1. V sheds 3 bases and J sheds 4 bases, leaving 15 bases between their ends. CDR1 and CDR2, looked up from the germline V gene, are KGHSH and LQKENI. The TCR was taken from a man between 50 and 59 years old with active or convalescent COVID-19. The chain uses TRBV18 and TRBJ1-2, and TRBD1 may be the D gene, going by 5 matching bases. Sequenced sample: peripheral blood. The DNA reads TGTGCCAGCTCACCTGCGGGGGAGGCGATCTATGGCTACACCTTC. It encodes CASSPAGEAIYGYTF.